Shown below are 6 T cell receptor beta chains from a single sample sequenced in a study of blood T cell repertoires in COVID-19. Assay used: immunoSEQ multiplex PCR; TCRdb lists only in-frame clones, some missing. The sample lists around 150,000 clones, roughly nine tenths seen once, with 3% to 3.5% in the top ten. Source material: peripheral blood. These TCRs come from a woman in her fifties or sixties with active COVID-19.

V is TRBV19 and J is TRBJ2-3; no reliable D call. This CDR3 is 14 amino acids long. Trimming took off 7 bases at V and 4 bases at J, with 15 bases between the two ends. Germline CDR1 LNHDA, CDR2 SQIVND (reference sequence). In DNA form, the CDR3 reads TGTGCCAGTAAGTCGGTCTTTACGGCAGATACGCAGTATTTT. It codes for CASKSVFTADTQYF.

The genes are TRBV11-2 and TRBJ1-5; D not certain. Germline V gene lookup returns CDR1 SGHAT and CDR2 FQNNGV. V lost 1 base to trimming and J lost 5 bases, with 9 bases between them. The CDR3 length is 14 residues. CDR3 coding DNA: TGTGCCAGCAGCTTAGGCGGGGTGCATCAGCCCCAGCATTTT. Its protein product is CASSLGGVHQPQHF.

The chain couples TRBV7-9 to TRBJ2-1; 8 bases match TRBD2. Germline V gene sequence: CDR1 SEHNR, CDR2 FQNEAQ (reference sequence). This CDR3 has 14 amino acids. V shed 2 bases and J 7 bases; nucleotides not matched to a gene: 4. DNA of the CDR3: TGTGCCAGCAGCTTACAAAGACTAGCGAATGAGCAGTTCTTC. It translates to CASSLQRLANEQFF.

The rearrangement links TRBV5-6 to TRBJ1-1; D not certain. Germline CDR1 and CDR2: SGHDT and YYEEEE. The V gene lost 2 bases and the J gene lost 1 base, with 6 bases spanning the gap. The CDR3 is made up of 13 amino acids. CDR3 loop: CASSFGGNTEAFF. CDR3 in DNA: TGTGCCAGCAGCTTCGGCGGGAACACTGAAGCTTTCTTT.

The chain joins TRBV28 to TRBJ2-6, with D possibly matching TRBD2 (5 bases). There are 23 residues in the CDR3. The germline gives CDR1 MDHEN, CDR2 SYDVKM. Trimming left V 7 bases short and J 0 bases short, with 34 bases between. The CDR3: CASKDDYGLSKLLLSSGANVLTF. CDR3 nucleotide sequence: TGTGCCAGCAAGGATGATTACGGACTCTCTAAACTACTATTAAGCTCTGGGGCCAACGTCCTGACTTTC. The complete variable domain, with remaining parts taken from reference TRBV28 and TRBJ2-6, reads DVKVTQSSRYLVKRTGEKVFLECVQDMDHENMFWYRQDPGLGLRLIYFSYDVKMKEKGDIPEGYSVSREKKERFSLILESASTNQTSMYLCASKDDYGLSKLLLSSGANVLTFGAGSRLTVL.

The chain uses TRBV6-2 or TRBV6-3 and TRBJ1-5; 9 nucleotides agree with TRBD1. This CDR3 has 15 amino acids. Trimming took 2 bases from V and 4 from J; bases not matched to a gene: 3. In germline, CDR1 is MNHEY, CDR2 SVGEGT. In DNA, the CDR3 is TGTGCCAGCAGTTACGCCGGGACAGGGAATCAGCCCCAGCATTTT. This translates into CASSYAGTGNQPQHF.